The rows below give T cell receptor beta chains drawn from one sample of a study of T cells in Graves' hyperthyroidism and ophthalmopathy. TCRdb reprocessed the multiplex PCR reads via MiXCR and lists one record per CDR3 protein. The sample has 600,000 or so distinct CDR3 sequences; roughly 15% are singletons. The sample comprised blood. These receptors were collected from a woman aged 45-65 years with Graves' ophthalmopathy. The CDR3 runs from the conserved cysteine through the conserved F or W. A D gene is named only where the DNA matches it firmly. A row's size may be missing; if present it is once, few, many or a size class.

V gene	clone size	J gene	D gene	CDR3 protein	CDR3 DNA
TRBV5-1	few	TRBJ2-7	TRBD2	CASSLVGAGGYEQYF	TGCGCCAGCAGCTTGGTTGGGGCGGGAGGGTACGAGCAGTACTTC
TRBV11-3	few	TRBJ2-2	NA	CASSRPRGILIGELFF	TGTGCCAGCAGCCGCCCCCGGGGAATTTTAATCGGGGAGCTGTTTTTT
TRBV13	many	TRBJ1-2	TRBD1	CASSLTGEGDYGYTF	TGTGCCAGCAGCCTGACAGGGGAAGGGGACTATGGCTACACCTTC
TRBV9	NA	TRBJ2-2	NA	CASSAGSGELFF	TGTGCCAGCAGCGCCGGGTCCGGGGAGCTGTTTTTT
TRBV6-1	many	TRBJ1-5	NA	CASSDFTTLGQPQHF	TGTGCCAGCAGTGACTTTACCACACTGGGTCAGCCCCAGCATTTT
TRBV28	few	TRBJ1-6	TRBD1	CASSNGQENSPLHF	TGTGCCAGCAGTAATGGACAGGAGAATTCACCCCTCCACTTT
TRBV15	few	TRBJ2-1	NA	CATSRVREPVNEQFF	TGTGCCACCAGCAGAGTAAGGGAGCCGGTAAATGAGCAGTTCTTC
TRBV18	few	TRBJ1-2	TRBD1	CASSRGQLFHYGYTF	TGTGCCAGCTCACGGGGACAGTTATTTCACTATGGCTACACCTTC
TRBV18	NA	TRBJ1-3	TRBD1	CASSLGGTGGLGNTIYF	TGTGCCAGCTCACTCGGCGGGACAGGGGGTCTAGGAAACACCATATATTTT
TRBV11-3	many	TRBJ2-1	TRBD1	CASSSVTGAEQFF	TGTGCCAGCAGCTCCGTGACAGGGGCTGAGCAGTTCTTC
TRBV29-1	NA	TRBJ2-7	TRBD2	CSVGAGGSSYEQYF	TGCAGCGTTGGGGCGGGAGGGAGCTCCTACGAGCAGTACTTC
TRBV6-2/TRBV6-3	NA	TRBJ2-2	TRBD1	CASSLTGPTGELLF	TGTGCCAGCAGTCTGACAGGGCCCACCGGGGAGCTGCTTTTT
TRBV25-1	NA	TRBJ2-3	NA	CASSPPGSISTDTQYF	TGTGCCAGCAGTCCCCCGGGATCCATTAGCACAGATACGCAGTATTTT
TRBV28	NA	TRBJ2-7	TRBD1	CASTWTGYYEQYF	TGTGCCAGCACCTGGACAGGGTACTACGAGCAGTACTTC
TRBV7-3	many	TRBJ2-1	TRBD2	CASSLRGGGGGEQFF	TGTGCCAGCAGCTTAAGGGGCGGGGGAGGCGGTGAGCAATTCTTC
TRBV5-1	many	TRBJ2-1	NA	CASSYQTNSYNEQFF	TGCGCCAGCAGCTATCAGACAAACTCCTACAATGAGCAGTTCTTC
TRBV10-3	NA	TRBJ2-7	TRBD2	CAISGTSGRSSYEQYF	TGTGCCATCAGCGGGACTAGCGGGAGGAGCTCCTACGAGCAGTACTTC
TRBV9	many	TRBJ2-6	NA	CASSVRSSGANVLTF	TGTGCCAGCAGCGTACGTAGCTCCGGGGCCAACGTCCTGACTTTC
TRBV28	NA	TRBJ1-2	TRBD1	CASSSPDRVYGYTF	TGTGCCAGCAGTTCCCCGGACAGGGTCTATGGCTACACCTTC
TRBV7-8	NA	TRBJ2-2	TRBD2	CASSFFREAGKLFF	TGTGCCAGCAGCTTTTTTCGGGAGGCCGGGAAGCTGTTTTTT
TRBV28	many	TRBJ2-7	TRBD1	CASRTGITIYEQYF	TGTGCCAGCAGGACAGGGATTACTATCTACGAGCAGTACTTC
TRBV6-2/TRBV6-3	many	TRBJ1-1	NA	CASRGWTVNTEAFF	TGTGCCAGCAGGGGCTGGACAGTGAACACTGAAGCTTTCTTT
TRBV28	NA	TRBJ1-5	NA	CASSPSGATFLHQPQHF	TGTGCCAGCAGCCCCTCGGGGGCGACCTTCTTACATCAGCCCCAGCATTTT
TRBV6-6	NA	TRBJ1-1	NA	CASSYSGDLGGYTEAFF	TGTGCCAGCAGTTACTCGGGGGACCTCGGGGGCTACACTGAAGCTTTCTTT
TRBV29-1	NA	TRBJ1-2	NA	CSVKTAQAGYTF	TGCAGCGTTAAGACGGCGCAGGCTGGCTACACCTTC
TRBV12-3/TRBV12-4	many	TRBJ2-5	NA	CASSFGLAPPVQETQYF	TGTGCCAGCAGTTTTGGTCTAGCGCCCCCAGTCCAAGAGACCCAGTACTTC
TRBV9	few	TRBJ2-1	NA	CASSERQSSYNEQFF	TGTGCCAGCAGCGAAAGACAGAGCTCCTACAATGAGCAGTTCTTC
TRBV6-2/TRBV6-3	many	TRBJ2-7	NA	CASSYRLGNLEQYF	TGTGCCAGCAGTTACCGACTAGGAAACCTCGAGCAGTACTTC
TRBV6-4	many	TRBJ2-2	NA	CASSDSETGELFF	TGTGCCAGCAGTGACTCCGAAACCGGGGAGCTGTTTTTT
TRBV20-1	NA	TRBJ2-1	TRBD2	CSAPSSREYSDEQFF	TGCAGTGCCCCTTCATCGCGGGAGTATTCGGATGAGCAGTTCTTC
TRBV3-1	NA	TRBJ2-7	NA	CASSQEVHEQYF	TGTGCCAGCAGCCAAGAGGTCCACGAGCAGTACTTC
TRBV6-1	many	TRBJ2-7	TRBD1	CASSVQGGSYEQYF	TGTGCCAGCAGTGTACAGGGGGGATCCTACGAGCAGTACTTC
TRBV7-6	NA	TRBJ2-3	TRBD2	CASSLTPGGVHTDTQYF	TGTGCCAGCAGCTTGACTCCTGGGGGGGTTCACACAGATACGCAGTATTTT
TRBV20-1	many	TRBJ2-7	NA	CSASSMTPSSYEQYF	TGCAGTGCTAGTTCTATGACTCCAAGCTCCTACGAGCAGTACTTC
TRBV9	NA	TRBJ1-6	TRBD1	CASSVDGGRDSNSPLHF	TGTGCCAGCAGCGTGGACGGGGGACGGGACAGTAATTCACCCCTCCACTTT
TRBV7-2	few	TRBJ2-3	TRBD2	CASSLSRLAKADTQYF	TGTGCCAGCAGCTTATCTCGACTAGCCAAGGCAGATACGCAGTATTTT
TRBV29-1	few	TRBJ2-7	NA	CSVGDRLGDYEQYF	TGCAGCGTTGGGGATAGGCTCGGAGACTACGAGCAGTACTTC
TRBV7-2	NA	TRBJ2-5	TRBD2	CASSSPSGLQETQYF	TGTGCCAGCAGCTCCCCTAGCGGCCTACAAGAGACCCAGTACTTC
TRBV7-7	many	TRBJ1-1	NA	CASSLNGDTEAFF	TGTGCTAGCAGCCTCAACGGGGACACTGAAGCTTTCTTT
TRBV12-3/TRBV12-4	many	TRBJ1-5	TRBD1	CASSLQGTVSNQPQHF	TGTGCCAGCAGTTTACAAGGGACAGTTAGCAATCAGCCCCAGCATTTT
TRBV12-3/TRBV12-4	many	TRBJ2-1	NA	CASSRRDTYNEQFF	TGTGCCAGCAGCCGTCGGGACACCTACAATGAGCAGTTCTTC
TRBV24-1	NA	TRBJ2-3	NA	CATSDFLEQYF	TGTGCCACCAGTGACTTTCTGGAGCAGTATTTT
TRBV29-1	NA	TRBJ1-1	NA	CSVIRSLSLNTEAFF	TGCAGCGTTATCAGGAGTTTAAGTCTGAACACTGAAGCTTTCTTT
TRBV19	NA	TRBJ2-1	TRBD2	CASSRGVLREVHNEQFF	TGTGCCAGTAGTCGTGGGGTGTTACGGGAGGTACACAATGAGCAGTTCTTC
TRBV20-1	few	TRBJ2-5	NA	CSAHRREAETQYF	TGCAGTGCTCACAGGCGGGAAGCAGAGACCCAGTACTTC
TRBV12-3/TRBV12-4	many	TRBJ1-5	NA	CASSQNTGPQHF	TGTGCCAGCAGCCAAAACACGGGGCCCCAGCATTTT